This is a list of T cell receptor beta chains from one sample in a study of OX40 agonist ivuxolimab in advanced cancers. Some clones are missing from TCRdb's copy, which holds only in-frame ones; the method was immunoSEQ multiplex PCR. The data show over 8,000 clones, about 85% seen once. The specimen comprised CD4+ or CD8+ T cells sorted from blood, sampled in a trial of the OX40 agonist ivuxolimab. These receptor sequences come from an adult with an advanced solid tumor such as melanoma, head and neck, liver or kidney cancer. Each CDR3 is given with its conserved first and last residue. The D gene is left open where the match is weak. Clone sizes are given selectively: once, few, many, or a class where the clone is expanded.

d_call: -
v_call: TRBV25-1
clone_size: -
j_call: TRBJ1-1
cdr3_nt: TGTGCCAGCAGTGTGGGGATCGGGGCTTTCTTT
cdr3_aa: CASSVGIGAFF

d_call: -
v_call: TRBV27
clone_size: -
j_call: TRBJ2-7
cdr3_nt: TGTGCCAGCAGTCCGACAGGAGGAATCTACTACGAGCAGTACTTC
cdr3_aa: CASSPTGGIYYEQYF

d_call: TRBD1
v_call: TRBV6-5
clone_size: -
j_call: TRBJ2-7
cdr3_nt: TGTGCCAGCAGTCCGGACAGGGGAGAGGACGAGCAGTACTTC
cdr3_aa: CASSPDRGEDEQYF

d_call: TRBD1
v_call: TRBV11-1
clone_size: -
j_call: TRBJ2-3
cdr3_nt: TGTGCCAGCAGCTTAACCTTGGACAGGGGGGTCACAGATACGCAGTATTTT
cdr3_aa: CASSLTLDRGVTDTQYF

d_call: -
v_call: TRBV11-2
clone_size: -
j_call: TRBJ1-1
cdr3_nt: TGTGCCAGCAGCTTAGGGGGAGGGGAGCCTGAAGCTTTCTTT
cdr3_aa: CASSLGGGEPEAFF

d_call: -
v_call: TRBV6-9
clone_size: -
j_call: TRBJ1-4
cdr3_nt: TGTGCCAGCAGTCCGGTCAGCTGGTGGGAAAAACTGTTTTTT
cdr3_aa: CASSPVSWWEKLFF

d_call: -
v_call: TRBV6-9
clone_size: -
j_call: TRBJ2-3
cdr3_nt: TGTGCCAGTTCTGGGGGTAACACAGATACGCAGTATTTT
cdr3_aa: CASSGGNTDTQYF

d_call: -
v_call: TRBV13
clone_size: -
j_call: TRBJ2-5
cdr3_nt: TGTGCCAGCAGCTCGGGGCTCGAAGAGACCCAGTACTTC
cdr3_aa: CASSSGLEETQYF

d_call: -
v_call: TRBV7-9
clone_size: -
j_call: TRBJ1-2
cdr3_nt: TGTGCCAGCAGCTTAGGCAGCTATGGCTACACCTTC
cdr3_aa: CASSLGSYGYTF

d_call: -
v_call: TRBV19
clone_size: -
j_call: TRBJ2-7
cdr3_nt: TGTGCCAGTAGTATTCTTAGTAGCTCCGAGCAGTACTTC
cdr3_aa: CASSILSSSEQYF

d_call: -
v_call: TRBV7-8
clone_size: once
j_call: TRBJ1-3
cdr3_nt: TGTGCCAGCAGCGCCCTGGGGGATGGAAACACCATATATTTT
cdr3_aa: CASSALGDGNTIYF

d_call: -
v_call: TRBV13
clone_size: -
j_call: TRBJ2-2
cdr3_nt: TGTGCCAGCAGCTTAGGCACCGGGGAGCTGTTTTTT
cdr3_aa: CASSLGTGELFF

d_call: -
v_call: TRBV28
clone_size: -
j_call: TRBJ1-5
cdr3_nt: TGTGCCAGCCGAAGAGAGCCGCCCCAGCATTTT
cdr3_aa: CASRREPPQHF

d_call: -
v_call: TRBV27
clone_size: -
j_call: TRBJ1-3
cdr3_nt: TGTGCCAGGAACCCACGTAAGGGTGGGCCTGGAAACACCATATATTTT
cdr3_aa: CARNPRKGGPGNTIYF

d_call: -
v_call: TRBV19
clone_size: -
j_call: TRBJ1-1
cdr3_nt: TGTGCCAGTACCTGGGGCGCTGAAGCTTTCTTT
cdr3_aa: CASTWGAEAFF

d_call: -
v_call: TRBV29-1
clone_size: -
j_call: TRBJ2-2
cdr3_nt: TGCAGCGCCCAGCGGACGGACCGGAGGCGCGGGGAGCTGTTTTTT
cdr3_aa: CSAQRTDRRRGELFF

d_call: -
v_call: TRBV4-1
clone_size: -
j_call: TRBJ2-5
cdr3_nt: TGCGCCAGCAGCCAAGGGGGCGGGATAGAGACCCAGTACTTC
cdr3_aa: CASSQGGGIETQYF

d_call: -
v_call: TRBV19
clone_size: -
j_call: TRBJ2-1
cdr3_nt: TGTGCCAGTAGTGACTCGCCCGCTTCCTACAATGAGCAGTTCTTC
cdr3_aa: CASSDSPASYNEQFF

d_call: -
v_call: TRBV6-6
clone_size: large
j_call: TRBJ1-6
cdr3_nt: TGTGCCAGCAGGGTGGATTCACCCCTCCACTTT
cdr3_aa: CASRVDSPLHF

d_call: TRBD2
v_call: TRBV2
clone_size: -
j_call: TRBJ2-2
cdr3_nt: TGTGCCAGCAGTGAGGGAAGCGGGATTAACACCGGGGAGCTGTTTTTT
cdr3_aa: CASSEGSGINTGELFF

d_call: TRBD2
v_call: TRBV11-1
clone_size: -
j_call: TRBJ2-4
cdr3_nt: TGTGCCAGCAGCTTCGGGAGGGATCTAGCCAAAAACATTCAGTACTTC
cdr3_aa: CASSFGRDLAKNIQYF

d_call: -
v_call: TRBV27
clone_size: -
j_call: TRBJ2-1
cdr3_nt: TGTGCCAGCAGTGACATTTATCCCTACAATGAGCAGTTCTTC
cdr3_aa: CASSDIYPYNEQFF

d_call: -
v_call: TRBV28
clone_size: -
j_call: TRBJ2-5
cdr3_nt: TGTGCCAGCAGCCTCGTAGAGACCCAGTACTTC
cdr3_aa: CASSLVETQYF

d_call: -
v_call: TRBV7-9
clone_size: -
j_call: TRBJ2-1
cdr3_nt: TGTGCCAGCGGCGGGACAGTTGGCAATGAGCAGTTCTTC
cdr3_aa: CASGGTVGNEQFF

d_call: -
v_call: TRBV19
clone_size: once
j_call: TRBJ2-7
cdr3_nt: TGTGCCAGTAGTAGGAGCCCAACCTACGAGCAGTACTTC
cdr3_aa: CASSRSPTYEQYF

d_call: -
v_call: TRBV6-5
clone_size: -
j_call: TRBJ2-3
cdr3_nt: TGTGCCAGCAGTTACTCGAGGGGGGGGATAGATACGCAGTATTTT
cdr3_aa: CASSYSRGGIDTQYF

d_call: TRBD2
v_call: TRBV7-2
clone_size: -
j_call: TRBJ2-1
cdr3_nt: TGTGCCAGCAGCTTAGGAATAGCGGGATACAATGAGCAGTTCTTC
cdr3_aa: CASSLGIAGYNEQFF

d_call: -
v_call: TRBV5-5
clone_size: once
j_call: TRBJ2-7
cdr3_nt: TGTGCCAGCAGCTTCGGGGGTTCCTACGAGCAGTACTTC
cdr3_aa: CASSFGGSYEQYF

d_call: -
v_call: TRBV7-3
clone_size: once
j_call: TRBJ1-2
cdr3_nt: TGTGCCAGCAGCTTAATGGGTCCAGGGTTAATTGATGGCTACACCTTC
cdr3_aa: CASSLMGPGLIDGYTF